Following are 27 T cell receptor beta chains from one sample sequenced in a study of spatial heterogeneity in lung cancer. TCRdb analysed the 5' RACE reads with MiXCR anew, one entry per CDR3 protein. The table has approximately 13,000 distinct CDR3 sequences, 5.2% seen once. Time point meaning: sample taken at primary tumor resection. Unsorted tumor, nontumor lung tissue or cryopreserved PBMC supplied the whole RNA. The starting material was lung tumor tissue, obtained at surgery. The receptors were gathered from a human donor with early-stage non-small cell lung cancer.

This clonotype was counted many times. This beta chain slipped into a library made for alpha chains as a stray read, so its size is not meaningful. V and J are TRBV27 and TRBJ2-3; D remains ambiguous. The CDR3 has 18 amino acids. The germline V gene encodes CDR1 MNHEY and CDR2 SMNVEV (reference sequence). The germline V and J ends were trimmed by 5 bases and 5 bases, with 26 bases remaining between them. The chain's CDR3 is CASSHYPPLGVMEDTQYF. Here the CDR3 DNA reads TGTGCCAGCAGTCATTACCCCCCACTTGGGGTAATGGAAGATACGCAGTATTTT.

This clonotype was observed many times. Since the library was made to target alpha chains, this beta chain is a stray read and its abundance is not meaningful. The rearrangement joins TRBV6-6 to TRBJ2-2; 9 positions agree with TRBD1. The CDR3 spans 16 residues. Germline CDR1 reads MNHNY; CDR2 reads SVGAGI (reference sequence). V was pared by 0 bases and J by 6 bases, with 5 bases of the junction left unmatched. The CDR3 DNA follows: TGTGCCAGCAGTTACTCGGGACAGGGAGTAGCCGGGGAGCTGTTTTTT. This translates into CASSYSGQGVAGELFF.

Concerning this clonotype itself: In a library made to pick up alpha chains, this beta chain is a stray read with a size that means little. The rearrangement uses TRBV11-1 and TRBJ2-3; D remains ambiguous. V dropped 3 bases and J dropped 4 bases, with 20 bases sitting between them. The CDR3 totals 17 residues. Germline CDR1 reads SGHAT; CDR2 reads FQDESV (reference sequence). Here the CDR3 DNA reads TGTGCCAGCAGCTTCCTTATGACCAAACCACGGGCAGATACGCAGTATTTT. Translating it yields CASSFLMTKPRADTQYF.

This clonotype showed up just a few times. This beta chain is a stray sequence in a library constructed for alpha chains; its clone size is not meaningful. The genes are TRBV4-3 and TRBJ2-2; possible D gene TRBD1, 6 bases. V was trimmed by 0 bases and J by 6 bases, leaving 17 bases between them. The CDR3 totals 17 residues. CDR1 LGHNA and CDR2 YSLEER come from the germline V gene. The CDR3 DNA reads as TGCGCCAGCAGCCAAGATGTCCTCCCACAGGGTCCCGGGGAGCTGTTTTTT. Protein: CASSQDVLPQGPGELFF.

This clonotype was detected a few times. A library prepared for alpha chains yielded this beta chain as an off-target read; its size is of little meaning. The rearrangement uses TRBV6-2 or TRBV6-3 and TRBJ2-7, with 8 positions matching TRBD1. The CDR3 runs 14 residues. From germline, CDR1 is MNHEY and CDR2 SVGEGT. The V segment lost 7 bases and the J segment 0 bases; nucleotides outside the gene matches: 5. CDR3 DNA: TGTGCCAGCACCCGGACAGGGATCTCCTACGAGCAGTACTTC. It translates to CASTRTGISYEQYF.

This clonotype has ten or more counts. Found in a library prepared for alpha chains, this beta chain is an off-target read, and its abundance has little meaning. The chain carries TRBV20-1 and TRBJ2-3; 9 bases map to TRBD2. V trimming: 3 bases; J trimming: 1 base; junction bases outside the gene matches: 5. The germline CDR1 and CDR2 sequences are DFQATT and SNEGSKA (reference sequence). The CDR3 runs 15 residues. Here the CDR3 reads CSARSLAGRTDTQYF. For the CDR3, the DNA is TGCAGTGCTAGGTCACTAGCGGGCCGCACAGATACGCAGTATTTT.

This clonotype occurred a few times. Since the library was made to target alpha chains, this beta chain is a stray read and its abundance is not meaningful. V is TRBV5-1 and J is TRBJ2-7, with unresolved D. The length of the CDR3 is 14 residues. Trimming cost V 0 bases and J 2 bases, with 9 bases left between them. Germline CDR1 and CDR2: SGHRS and YFSETQ. CDR3 protein: CASSLGVTAYEQYF. CDR3 nucleotides: TGCGCCAGCAGCTTGGGGGTCACAGCCTACGAGCAGTACTTC.

This clonotype showed up many times. Because the library targeted alpha chains, this beta chain is an off-target read whose size means little. V is TRBV12-3 or TRBV12-4 and J is TRBJ2-5; 15 bases are a match to TRBD2. The V and J ends lost 3 bases and 6 bases, in that order; junction bases with no gene match: 5. The CDR3 contains 16 residues. The CDR3 nucleotides are TGTGCCAGCAGTTTGGGGACTAGCGGGGGGCAGAAGACCCAGTACTTC. Protein: CASSLGTSGGQKTQYF.

A note on this clonotype: A much larger clone differs by one base, so this may be a read error. Within a library made for alpha chains, this beta chain is off target, and its count is uninformative. V and J are TRBV2 and TRBJ1-1; a weak D match, TRBD1 (6 bases). The CDR3 extends over 14 amino acids. The germline V gene encodes CDR1 SNHLY and CDR2 FYNNEI. V was shortened by 3 bases and J by 10 bases, with 18 bases between the two germline ends. CDR3 sequence: CASSDDPRGRGAFF. The CDR3 nucleotides read TGTGCCAGCAGTGATGACCCCAGGGGACGTGGAGCTTTCTTT. Based on the CDR3 plus reference TRBV2 and TRBJ1-1, the full variable domain is EPEVTQTPSHQVTQMGQEVILRCVPISNHLYFYWYRQILGQKVEFLVSFYNNEISEKSEIFDDQFSVERPDGSNFTLKIRSTKLEDSAMYFCASSDDPRGRGAFFGQGTRLTVV.

This clonotype is labeled medium-sized (0.01 to 0.1%). For a library built for alpha chains, this beta chain is a stray read; little rests on its size. The chain is built from TRBV27 and TRBJ2-7; possible D gene TRBD1, 7 bases. CDR1 is MNHEY, CDR2 SMNVEV, per germline (reference sequence). V was cut by 2 bases and J by 2 bases, with 19 bases left in between. The CDR3 spans 17 residues. This CDR3 is CASSLPPQGGRAYEQYV. In nucleotides, the CDR3 is TGTGCCAGCAGTTTACCTCCCCAGGGGGGTAGGGCCTACGAGCAGTACGTC.

This clonotype was observed many times. For a library built for alpha chains, this beta chain is a stray read; little rests on its size. The chain combines TRBV7-2 with TRBJ2-3; no firm D call. The CDR3 is 14 residues long. V lost 4 bases and J lost 0, with 8 bases in between. Germline V gene sequence: CDR1 SGHTA, CDR2 FQGNSA. CDR3 sequence (DNA): TGTGCCAGCAGCTCCGGCCCTAGCACAGATACGCAGTATTTT. Its translation is CASSSGPSTDTQYF.

This clonotype is labeled as large. A library made for alpha chains picked up this beta chain off target, so its size means little. The chain combines TRBV18 with TRBJ2-3; no definite D call. The CDR3 consists of 12 residues. Germline V gene lookup returns CDR1 KGHSH and CDR2 LQKENI. Trimming took 3 bases from V and 0 from J, leaving 1 base between them. The CDR3: CASSPSTDTQYF. In nucleotides, the CDR3 is TGTGCCAGCTCACCCAGCACAGATACGCAGTATTTT.

This clonotype was seen repeatedly, ten times or more. As an off-target read in a library built for alpha chains, this beta chain has a frequency of little significance. The chain recombines TRBV20-1 with TRBJ2-2, with 8 positions matching TRBD2. V was pared by 6 bases and J by 4 bases, with 4 bases of the junction left unmatched. CDR3 size: 13 residues. Germline V lookup: CDR1 DFQATT, CDR2 SNEGSKA (reference sequence). The CDR3 DNA sequence: TGCAGTGCCGGACTAGCAGTCACCGGGGAGCTGTTTTTT. Translated: CSAGLAVTGELFF.

By proportion, this clonotype is hyperexpanded. Since the library was made to target alpha chains, this beta chain is a stray read and its abundance is not meaningful. The chain is built from TRBV6-2 or TRBV6-3 and TRBJ2-5; no clear D. The CDR3 consists of 10 residues. V lost 4 bases and J 6 bases, leaving 3 bases between the germline ends. Germline V gives CDR1 MNHEY, CDR2 SVGEGT. The CDR3 coding sequence is TGTGCCAGCAGTTCTCAGACCCAGTACTTC. Its protein is CASSSQTQYF.

This clonotype has ten or more counts. This beta chain turned up in a library designed for alpha chains; as an off-target read, its abundance says little. The chain is built from TRBV4-2 and TRBJ1-3, with no clear D. The CDR3 extends over 16 amino acids. V was shortened by 2 bases and J by 0 bases, with 11 bases between the two germline ends. From germline, CDR1 is LGHNA and CDR2 YNFKEQ. The CDR3 DNA reads as TGTGCCAGCAGCCAAAACAGAAGAAGCTCTGGAAACACCATATATTTT. This translates into CASSQNRRSSGNTIYF.

There are many counts of this clonotype. As an off-target read in a library built for alpha chains, this beta chain has a frequency of little significance. The chain joins TRBV7-2 to TRBJ2-5, with D possibly TRBD2 on 6 matching bases. CDR1 and CDR2 from the germline V gene are SGHTA and FQGNSA. The CDR3 contains 16 residues. Trimming shortened V by 0 bases and J by 6 bases, and 17 bases separated the two germline ends. This CDR3 reads CASSLALAGSQKTQYF. The CDR3 DNA reads TGTGCCAGCAGCTTAGCGCTCGCGGGGTCTCAGAAGACCCAGTACTTC.

About this clonotype: This beta chain is an unintended read in a library built for alpha chains; its size means little. The chain is built from TRBV6-2 or TRBV6-3 and TRBJ2-3; possible D gene TRBD2, 6 bases. Germline values: CDR1 MNHEY, CDR2 SVGEGT. V was shortened by 2 bases and J by 4 bases, with 13 bases between the two germline ends. CDR3 size: 15 residues. The CDR3 reads CASSYATGTADTQYF. The CDR3 DNA reads TGTGCCAGCAGTTACGCTACCGGGACTGCAGATACGCAGTATTTT.

This clonotype was picked up many times. This beta chain appears as a stray read in a library generated for alpha chains; its size is not informative. V usage is TRBV20-1 and J usage is TRBJ2-3; TRBD1 matches at 8 bases. The germline gives CDR1 DFQATT, CDR2 SNEGSKA (reference sequence). With V trimmed by 0 bases and J by 6 bases, 11 bases remained unmatched. The CDR3 length is 16 residues. The CDR3 is CSARDPGTGLLDTQYF. The CDR3 DNA sequence: TGCAGTGCTAGAGATCCCGGGACAGGCCTTCTGGATACGCAGTATTTT.

By its share, this clonotype is medium-sized. This beta chain is a stray sequence in a library constructed for alpha chains; its clone size is not meaningful. The V call is TRBV29-1, the J call TRBJ2-3, with D unclear. V was trimmed by 5 bases and J by 0 bases, leaving 12 bases between them. The length of the CDR3 is 14 residues. Germline lookup yields CDR1 SQVTM and CDR2 ANQGSEA. The CDR3, as DNA: TGCAGCGTTACAAAGGGTGACAGCACAGATACGCAGTATTTT. Its protein is CSVTKGDSTDTQYF.

Many counts were recorded for this clonotype. In a library made to pick up alpha chains, this beta chain is a stray read with a size that means little. This sequence joins TRBV29-1 and TRBJ2-4; a weak D match, TRBD2 (5 bases). Germline CDR1 SQVTM, CDR2 ANQGSEA. The CDR3 sequence is 13 residues long. V shed 6 bases and J shed 3 bases, with 12 bases lying between them. The CDR3: CSVLQRHKNIQYF. The CDR3 bases are TGCAGCGTACTACAGCGGCACAAAAACATTCAGTACTTC.

This clonotype came up many times. Since it is a stray read in a library aimed at alpha chains, this beta chain has a size that is not meaningful. CDR3 in DNA: TGTGCCAGCAGTGAAGTGAACTACCTAGCGGGAGGGTTTTACGAGCAGTACGTC. Encoded protein: CASSEVNYLAGGFYEQYV. The gene calls are TRBV6-1 and TRBJ2-7; 12 nucleotides agree with TRBD2. J lost 4 bases, V lost 1 base, and 11 bases had no gene match. The germline CDR1 and CDR2 sequences are MNHNS and SASEGT. The CDR3 covers 18 residues.

This clonotype was recorded many times. This beta chain is off target for a library built for alpha chains, so its abundance means little. The CDR3 is CASSFQFGTMRDDTEAFF. The CDR3 DNA sequence: TGTGCCAGCAGCTTCCAATTCGGGACGATGCGCGATGACACTGAAGCTTTCTTT. J is TRBJ1-1 and V is TRBV7-4; tentatively, D is TRBD1 (5 bases). This CDR3 spans 18 amino acids. The V gene's germline CDR1 is SGHVT and CDR2 SQSDAQ. Trimming left V 3 bases short and J 3 bases short, with 23 bases between. The complete variable domain, with remaining parts taken from reference TRBV7-4 and TRBJ1-1, reads GAGVSQSPRYKVAKRGRDVALRCDSISGHVTLYWYRQTLGQGSEVLTYSQSDAQRDKSGRPSGRFSAERPERSVSTLKIQRTEQGDSAVYLCASSFQFGTMRDDTEAFFGQGTRLTVV.

This clonotype was seen repeatedly, ten times or more. This beta chain appears as a stray read in a library generated for alpha chains; its size is not informative. The chain employs TRBV4-3 and TRBJ1-6; the D is unclear. The CDR3 totals 14 residues. The germline gives CDR1 LGHNA, CDR2 YSLEER. Trimming shortened V by 0 bases and J by 10 bases, and 10 bases separated the two germline ends. The CDR3 here is CASSQDGIASPLHF. CDR3 nucleotide sequence: TGCGCCAGCAGCCAAGATGGTATCGCCTCACCCCTCCACTTT.

This clonotype has a count of ten or more. Being off target in a library aimed at alpha chains, this beta chain has a size of little meaning. V usage is TRBV24-1 and J usage is TRBJ2-5; D gene unclear. Trimming stripped 0 bases from V and 5 bases from J, with 12 bases between. The length of the CDR3 is 15 residues. Germline V gene data show CDR1 as KGHDR and CDR2 as SFDVKD. The CDR3 loop reads CATSDLRPGKETQYF. DNA for the CDR3: TGTGCCACCAGTGATTTGCGGCCGGGTAAGGAGACCCAGTACTTC.

This clonotype was seen many times. This beta chain is an unintended read in a library built for alpha chains; its size means little. The CDR3 nucleotides are TGTGCCAGCAGCAGGGATGCCTGGCAGTTCTTC. Protein: CASSRDAWQFF. The rearrangement links TRBV7-2 to TRBJ2-1; no definite D call. The germline V gene has CDR1 SGHTA and CDR2 FQGNSA. V was trimmed by 5 bases and J by 12 bases, leaving 11 bases between them. The CDR3 is 11 residues long.

This clonotype was seen repeatedly, ten times or more. The library was built for alpha chains, so this beta chain is an off-target read and its size means little. The V and J genes are TRBV4-3 and TRBJ2-3; 9 positions match TRBD2. J was trimmed by 0 bases and V by 6 bases; bases with no gene match: 7. Germline V gives CDR1 LGHNA, CDR2 YSLEER. This CDR3 comprises 16 residues. The CDR3 nucleotides read TGCGCCAGCAGTCAACTTAGCGGGAGTAGCACAGATACGCAGTATTTT. Translating it yields CASSQLSGSSTDTQYF.

This clonotype was detected ten times or more. A library made for alpha chains picked up this beta chain off target, so its size means little. The chain employs TRBV12-3 or TRBV12-4 and TRBJ1-5; D is ambiguous. The germline V and J ends were trimmed by 2 bases and 1 base, with 3 bases remaining between them. The CDR3 is 13 amino acids. CDR3 nucleotides: TGTGCCAGCAGTTTATCCAGCAATCAGCCCCAGCATTTT. Amino acids: CASSLSSNQPQHF.